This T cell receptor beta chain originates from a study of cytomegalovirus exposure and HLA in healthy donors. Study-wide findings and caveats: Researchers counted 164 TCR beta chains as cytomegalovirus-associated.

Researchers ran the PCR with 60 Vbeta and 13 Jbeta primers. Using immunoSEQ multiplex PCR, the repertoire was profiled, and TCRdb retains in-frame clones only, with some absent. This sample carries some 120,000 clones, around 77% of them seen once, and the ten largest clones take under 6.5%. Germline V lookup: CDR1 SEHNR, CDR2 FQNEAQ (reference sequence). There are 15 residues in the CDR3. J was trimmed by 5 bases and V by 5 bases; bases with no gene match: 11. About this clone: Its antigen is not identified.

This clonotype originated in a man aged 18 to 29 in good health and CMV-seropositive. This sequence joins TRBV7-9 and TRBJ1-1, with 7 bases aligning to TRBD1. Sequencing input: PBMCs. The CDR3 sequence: CASSPRGRGNTEAFF. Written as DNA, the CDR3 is TGTGCCAGCAGCCCGAGAGGCAGGGGGAATACTGAAGCTTTCTTT.